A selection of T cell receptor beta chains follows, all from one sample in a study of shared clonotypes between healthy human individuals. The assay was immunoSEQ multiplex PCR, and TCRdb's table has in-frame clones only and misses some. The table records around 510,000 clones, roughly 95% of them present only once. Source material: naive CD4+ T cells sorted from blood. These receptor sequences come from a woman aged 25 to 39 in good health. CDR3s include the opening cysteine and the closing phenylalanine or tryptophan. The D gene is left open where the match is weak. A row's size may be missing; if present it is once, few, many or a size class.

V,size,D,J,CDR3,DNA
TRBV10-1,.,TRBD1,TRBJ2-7,CATGQGPPLAEQYF,TGCGCCACGGGACAGGGCCCCCCCCTAGCCGAGCAGTACTTC
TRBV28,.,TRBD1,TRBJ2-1,CASSRGGDEQFF,TGTGCCAGCAGCAGAGGGGGCGATGAGCAGTTCTTC
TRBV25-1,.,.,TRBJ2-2,CASSVSGRHTGELFF,TGTGCCAGCAGTGTTAGCGGACGGCACACCGGGGAGCTGTTTTTT
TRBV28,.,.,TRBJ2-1,CASSFIGARSYNEQFF,TGTGCCAGCAGTTTCATTGGGGCACGCTCCTACAATGAGCAGTTCTTC
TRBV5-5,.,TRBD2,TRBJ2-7,CASRTGTSGLYEQYF,TGTGCCAGCAGAACCGGGACTAGCGGACTTTACGAGCAGTACTTC
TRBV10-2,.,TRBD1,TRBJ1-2,CASNGQGHGYTF,TGCGCCAGCAATGGACAGGGTCACGGCTACACCTTC
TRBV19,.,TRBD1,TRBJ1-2,CASKRTGGDGYTF,TGTGCCAGTAAAAGGACAGGGGGCGATGGCTACACCTTC
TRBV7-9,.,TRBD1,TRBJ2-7,CASSLTGYEQYF,TGTGCCAGCAGCCTGACAGGGTACGAGCAGTACTTC
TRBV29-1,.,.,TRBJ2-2,CSAVGTGELFF,TGCAGCGCGGTTGGGACCGGGGAGCTGTTTTTT
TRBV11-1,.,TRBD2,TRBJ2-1,CASSPELAGGYEQFF,TGTGCCAGCAGCCCGGAACTAGCGGGAGGCTATGAGCAGTTCTTC
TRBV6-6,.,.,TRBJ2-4,CASSQGPIQYF,TGTGCCAGCAGTCAAGGACCTATTCAGTACTTC
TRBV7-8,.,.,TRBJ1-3,CASRTGSWGNTIYF,TGTGCCAGCAGGACAGGCAGTTGGGGAAACACCATATATTTT
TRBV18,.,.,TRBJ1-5,CASSDQATAHQPQHF,TGTGCCAGCTCAGACCAGGCGACAGCCCATCAGCCCCAGCATTTT
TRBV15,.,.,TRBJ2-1,CATSRDSAQIARLKYYNEQFF,TGTGCCACCAGCAGAGATTCGGCACAGATAGCCAGACTTAAATACTACAATGAGCAGTTCTTC
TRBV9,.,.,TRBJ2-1,CASSVGLDVNEQFF,TGTGCCAGCAGCGTAGGCTTGGACGTTAATGAGCAGTTCTTC
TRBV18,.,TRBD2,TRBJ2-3,CASSLSGTSGMLAQYF,TGTGCCAGCTCACTCTCCGGGACTAGCGGGATGTTGGCGCAGTATTTT
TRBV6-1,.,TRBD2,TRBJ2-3,CASGGRGRTDTQYF,TGTGCCTCGGGGGGGAGAGGGCGCACAGATACGCAGTATTTT
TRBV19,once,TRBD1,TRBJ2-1,CASSTASPRTGHNEQFF,TGTGCCAGTAGTACCGCGTCTCCCCGGACAGGACACAATGAGCAGTTCTTC
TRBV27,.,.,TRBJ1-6,CASSLYRNSPLHF,TGTGCCAGCAGTTTATACAGAAATTCACCCCTCCACTTT
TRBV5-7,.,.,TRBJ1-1,CASSLVGGNTEAFF,TGTGCCAGCAGCTTGGTGGGGGGGAACACTGAAGCTTTCTTT
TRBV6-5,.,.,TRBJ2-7,CASSYPDSYEQYF,TGTGCCAGCAGTTACCCCGACAGCTACGAGCAGTACTTC
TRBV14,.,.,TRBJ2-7,CASSQGSYEQYF,TGTGCCAGCAGCCAAGGAAGTTACGAGCAGTACTTC
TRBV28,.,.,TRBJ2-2,CASSLEGLPFGGELFF,TGTGCCAGCAGCCTTGAAGGGCTCCCCTTTGGGGGGGAGCTGTTTTTT
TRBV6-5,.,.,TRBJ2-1,CASSYVRGARGEQFF,TGTGCCAGCAGTTACGTTCGGGGGGCGCGCGGTGAGCAGTTCTTC
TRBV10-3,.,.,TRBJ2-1,CAISDGRGGDEQFF,TGTGCCATCAGTGACGGACGTGGGGGCGATGAGCAGTTCTTC
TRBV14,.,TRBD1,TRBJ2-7,CASSHAPGQGSYEQYF,TGTGCCAGCAGCCACGCACCGGGACAGGGGAGTTACGAGCAGTACTTC
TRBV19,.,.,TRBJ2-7,CASSRNGVYEQYF,TGTGCCAGTAGTAGAAATGGGGTCTACGAGCAGTACTTC
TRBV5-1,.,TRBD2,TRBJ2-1,CASSLSGLASYNEQFF,TGCGCCAGCAGCTTGTCGGGACTAGCGTCCTACAATGAGCAGTTCTTC
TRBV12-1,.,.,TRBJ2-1,CASSCRLAGPSNEQFF,TGTGCCAGCAGCTGCAGACTAGCGGGACCCTCCAATGAGCAGTTCTTC
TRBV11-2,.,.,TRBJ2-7,CASSLYHGVENEQYF,TGTGCCAGCAGCTTATATCACGGTGTAGAGAACGAGCAGTACTTC
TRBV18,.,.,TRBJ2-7,CASSPGGSGGGEQYF,TGTGCCAGCTCACCCGGAGGCAGCGGAGGGGGCGAGCAGTACTTC
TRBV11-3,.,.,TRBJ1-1,CASSRLRYTEAFF,TGTGCCAGCAGCCGCCTGAGGTACACTGAAGCTTTCTTT
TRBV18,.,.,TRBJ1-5,CASSPPGGPNQPQHF,TGTGCCAGCTCACCACCCGGCGGACCGAATCAGCCCCAGCATTTT
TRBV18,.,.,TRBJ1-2,CASSPDSAGLIYGYTF,TGTGCCAGCTCACCTGATTCGGCAGGGTTAATCTATGGCTACACCTTC
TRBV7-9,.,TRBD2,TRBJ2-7,CASSSDQGLAGGPYEQYF,TGTGCCAGCAGCTCCGATCAGGGACTAGCGGGAGGGCCTTACGAGCAGTACTTC
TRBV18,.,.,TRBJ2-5,CASSPNGAGTQYF,TGTGCCAGCTCACCAAACGGGGCTGGGACCCAGTACTTC
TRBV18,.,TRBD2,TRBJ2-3,CASSPPGLADTQYF,TGTGCCAGCTCACCACCTGGACTAGCGGATACGCAGTATTTT
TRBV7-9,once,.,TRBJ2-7,CASSRSGDGVYEQYF,TGTGCCAGCAGCCGCTCAGGGGACGGGGTCTACGAGCAGTACTTC
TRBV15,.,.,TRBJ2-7,CATSSDPGSGSPYEQYF,TGTGCCACCAGCAGTGACCCAGGTAGCGGATCCCCCTACGAGCAGTACTTC
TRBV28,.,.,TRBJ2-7,CASSLVGRSYEQYF,TGTGCCAGCAGTTTAGTGGGCAGGAGCTACGAGCAGTACTTC
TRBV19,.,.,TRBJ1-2,CASRMTVNYGYTF,TGTGCCAGTAGGATGACAGTTAACTATGGCTACACCTTC
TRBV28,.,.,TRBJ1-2,CASSLSGDGYTF,TGTGCCAGCAGTCTCTCGGGTGATGGCTACACCTTC